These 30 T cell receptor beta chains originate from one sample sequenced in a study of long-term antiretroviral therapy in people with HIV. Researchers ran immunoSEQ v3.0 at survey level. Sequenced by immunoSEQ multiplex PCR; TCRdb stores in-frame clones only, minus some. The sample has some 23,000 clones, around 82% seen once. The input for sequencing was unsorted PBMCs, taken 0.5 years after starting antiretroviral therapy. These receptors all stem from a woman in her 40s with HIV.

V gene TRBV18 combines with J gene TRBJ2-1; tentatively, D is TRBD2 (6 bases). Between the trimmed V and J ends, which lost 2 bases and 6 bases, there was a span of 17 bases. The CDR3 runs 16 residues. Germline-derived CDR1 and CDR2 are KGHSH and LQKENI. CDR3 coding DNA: TGTGCCAGCTCACCATTTACAGGTATGACTAGCAATGAGCAGTTCTTC. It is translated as CASSPFTGMTSNEQFF.

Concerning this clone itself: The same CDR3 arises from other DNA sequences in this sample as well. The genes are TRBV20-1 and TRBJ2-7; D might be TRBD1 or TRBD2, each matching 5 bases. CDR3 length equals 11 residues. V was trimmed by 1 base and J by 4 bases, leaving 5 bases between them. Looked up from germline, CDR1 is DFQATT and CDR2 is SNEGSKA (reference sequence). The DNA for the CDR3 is TGCAGTGCTAGAGGGGGGTACGAGCAGTACTTC. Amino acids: CSARGGYEQYF.

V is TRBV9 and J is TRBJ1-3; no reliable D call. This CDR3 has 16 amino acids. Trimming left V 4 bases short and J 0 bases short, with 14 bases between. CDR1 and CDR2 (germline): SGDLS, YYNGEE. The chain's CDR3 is CASSTRQPFSGNTIYF. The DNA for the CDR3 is TGTGCCAGCAGCACTCGACAACCCTTCTCTGGAAACACCATATATTTT.

CDR3 DNA sequence: TGCGCCAGCAGCCAGCAGGGGGCAAAGTATGGCTACACCTTC. Protein sequence: CASSQQGAKYGYTF. The rearrangement uses TRBV5-1 and TRBJ1-2; 8 positions agree with TRBD1. V dropped 4 bases and J dropped 5; count of bases not matched to a gene: 7. Per the germline V gene, CDR1 is SGHRS and CDR2 is YFSETQ. The CDR3 has 14 amino acids.

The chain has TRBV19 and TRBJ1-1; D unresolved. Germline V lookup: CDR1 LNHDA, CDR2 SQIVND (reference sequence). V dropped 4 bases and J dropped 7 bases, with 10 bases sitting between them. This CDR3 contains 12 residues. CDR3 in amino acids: CASSSGLVEAFF. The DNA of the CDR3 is TGTGCCAGTAGTAGCGGCTTGGTTGAAGCTTTCTTT.

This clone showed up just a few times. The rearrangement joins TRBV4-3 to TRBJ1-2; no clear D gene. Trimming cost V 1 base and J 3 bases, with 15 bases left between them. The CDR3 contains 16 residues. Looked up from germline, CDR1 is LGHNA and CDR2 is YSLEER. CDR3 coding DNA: TGCGCCAGCAGCCAAGGACACGAGGAGGTGTACTATGGCTACACCTTC. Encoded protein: CASSQGHEEVYYGYTF.

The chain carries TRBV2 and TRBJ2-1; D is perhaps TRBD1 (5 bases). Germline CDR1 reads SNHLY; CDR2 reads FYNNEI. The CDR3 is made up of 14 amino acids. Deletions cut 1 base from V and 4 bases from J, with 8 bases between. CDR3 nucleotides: TGTGCCAGCAGTGAAGGGCAGGGTTACAATGAGCAGTTCTTC. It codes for CASSEGQGYNEQFF.

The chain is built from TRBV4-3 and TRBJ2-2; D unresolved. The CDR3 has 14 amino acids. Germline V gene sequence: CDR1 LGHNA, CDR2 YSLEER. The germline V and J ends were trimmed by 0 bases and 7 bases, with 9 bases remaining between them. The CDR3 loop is CASSQDRPYGELFF. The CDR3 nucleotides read TGCGCCAGCAGCCAAGATAGACCGTACGGGGAGCTGTTTTTT.

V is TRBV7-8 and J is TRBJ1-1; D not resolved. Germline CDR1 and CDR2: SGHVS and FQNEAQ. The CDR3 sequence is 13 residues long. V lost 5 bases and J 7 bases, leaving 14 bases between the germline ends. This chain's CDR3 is CASSLNGGFEAFF. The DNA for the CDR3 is TGTGCCAGCAGCCTCAATGGCGGATTTGAAGCTTTCTTT.

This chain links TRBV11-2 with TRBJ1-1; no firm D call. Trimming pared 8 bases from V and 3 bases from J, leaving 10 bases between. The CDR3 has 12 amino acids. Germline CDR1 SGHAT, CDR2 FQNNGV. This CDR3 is CASHRLDTEAFF. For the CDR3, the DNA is TGTGCCAGCCATCGACTGGACACTGAAGCTTTCTTT.

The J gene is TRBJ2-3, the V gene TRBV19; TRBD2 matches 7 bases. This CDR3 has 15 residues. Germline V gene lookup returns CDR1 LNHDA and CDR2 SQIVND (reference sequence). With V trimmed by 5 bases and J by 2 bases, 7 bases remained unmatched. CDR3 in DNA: TGTGCCAGTAGTGACGGACTAGATACCACAGATACGCAGTATTTT. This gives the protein CASSDGLDTTDTQYF.

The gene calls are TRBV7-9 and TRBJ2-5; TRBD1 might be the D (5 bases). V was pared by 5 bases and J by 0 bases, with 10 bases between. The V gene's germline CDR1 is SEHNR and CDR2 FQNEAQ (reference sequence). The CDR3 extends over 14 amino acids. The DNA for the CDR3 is TGTGCCAGCAGCCCGAGACAGTACCAAGAGACCCAGTACTTC. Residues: CASSPRQYQETQYF.

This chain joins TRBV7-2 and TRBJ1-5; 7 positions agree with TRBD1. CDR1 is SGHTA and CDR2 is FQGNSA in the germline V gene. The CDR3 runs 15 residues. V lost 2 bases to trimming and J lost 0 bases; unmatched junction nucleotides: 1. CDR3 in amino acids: CASSLYRGSNQPQHF. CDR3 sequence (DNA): TGTGCCAGCAGCTTATACAGGGGTAGCAATCAGCCCCAGCATTTT.

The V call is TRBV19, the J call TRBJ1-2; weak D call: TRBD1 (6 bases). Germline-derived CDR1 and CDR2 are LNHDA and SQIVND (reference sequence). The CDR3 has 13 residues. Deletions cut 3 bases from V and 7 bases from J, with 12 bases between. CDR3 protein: CASSIAGAGGYTF. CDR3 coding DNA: TGTGCCAGTAGTATCGCAGGGGCAGGTGGCTACACCTTC.

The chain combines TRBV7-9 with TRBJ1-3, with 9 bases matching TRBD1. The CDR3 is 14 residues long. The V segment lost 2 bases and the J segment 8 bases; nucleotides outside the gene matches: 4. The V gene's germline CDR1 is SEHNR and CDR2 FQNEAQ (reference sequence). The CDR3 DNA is TGTGCCAGCAGCTTAATGGGACAGGGTCACACCATATATTTT. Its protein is CASSLMGQGHTIYF.

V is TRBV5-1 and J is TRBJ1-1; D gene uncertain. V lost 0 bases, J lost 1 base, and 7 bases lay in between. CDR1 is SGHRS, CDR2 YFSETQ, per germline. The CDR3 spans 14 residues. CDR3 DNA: TGCGCCAGCAGCTTGGGGTTAGGGAACACTGAAGCTTTCTTT. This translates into CASSLGLGNTEAFF.

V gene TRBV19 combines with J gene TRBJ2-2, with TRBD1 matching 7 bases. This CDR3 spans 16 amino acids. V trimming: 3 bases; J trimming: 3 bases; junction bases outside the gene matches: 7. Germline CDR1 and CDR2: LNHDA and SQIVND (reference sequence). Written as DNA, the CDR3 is TGTGCCAGTAGTATTACAGGGGCAGGAGACACCGGGGAGCTGTTTTTT. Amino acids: CASSITGAGDTGELFF.

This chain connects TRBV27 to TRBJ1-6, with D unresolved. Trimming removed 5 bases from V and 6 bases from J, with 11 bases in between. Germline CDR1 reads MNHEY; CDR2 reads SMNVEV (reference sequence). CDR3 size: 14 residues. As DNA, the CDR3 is TGTGCCAGCAGTCCGGGCCTATCTAATTCACCCCTCCACTTT. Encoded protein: CASSPGLSNSPLHF.

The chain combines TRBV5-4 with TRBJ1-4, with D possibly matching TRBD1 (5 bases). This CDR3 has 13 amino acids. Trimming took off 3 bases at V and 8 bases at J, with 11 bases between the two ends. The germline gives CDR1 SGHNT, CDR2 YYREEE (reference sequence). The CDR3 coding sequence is TGTGCCAGCAGCTCCCAAAACAGGGAAAAACTGTTTTTT. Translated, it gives CASSSQNREKLFF.

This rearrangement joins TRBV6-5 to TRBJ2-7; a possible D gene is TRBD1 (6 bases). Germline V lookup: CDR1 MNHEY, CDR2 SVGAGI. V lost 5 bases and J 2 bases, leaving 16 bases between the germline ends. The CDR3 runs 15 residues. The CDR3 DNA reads TGTGCCAGCAGTGTATCCGGGACAAAAGCCTACGAGCAGTACTTC. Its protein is CASSVSGTKAYEQYF.

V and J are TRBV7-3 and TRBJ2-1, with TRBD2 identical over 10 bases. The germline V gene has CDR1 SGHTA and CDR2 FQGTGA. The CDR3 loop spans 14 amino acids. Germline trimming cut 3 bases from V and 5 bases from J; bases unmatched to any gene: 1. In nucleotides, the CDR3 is TGTGCCAGCAGCTTTCTAGCGGGGGACAATGAGCAGTTCTTC. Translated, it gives CASSFLAGDNEQFF. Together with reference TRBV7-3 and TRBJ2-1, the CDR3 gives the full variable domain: GAGVSQTPSNKVTEKGKYVELRCDPISGHTALYWYRQSLGQGPEFLIYFQGTGAADDSGLPNDRFFAVRPEGSVSTLKIQRTERGDSAVYLCASSFLAGDNEQFFGPGTRLTVL.

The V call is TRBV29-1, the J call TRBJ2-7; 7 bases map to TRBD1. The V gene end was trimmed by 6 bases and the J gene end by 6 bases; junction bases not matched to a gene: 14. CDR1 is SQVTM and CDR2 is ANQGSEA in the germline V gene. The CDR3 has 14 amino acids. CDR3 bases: TGCAGCGTCTGCAGGACAGGAAGGGCCTCCGAGCAGTACTTC. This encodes CSVCRTGRASEQYF.

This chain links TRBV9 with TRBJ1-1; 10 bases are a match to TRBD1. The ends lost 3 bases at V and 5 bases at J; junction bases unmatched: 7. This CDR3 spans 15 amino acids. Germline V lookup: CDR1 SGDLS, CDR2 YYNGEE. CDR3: CASSEGTGVGTEAFF. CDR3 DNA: TGTGCCAGCAGCGAGGGGACAGGGGTAGGGACTGAAGCTTTCTTT.

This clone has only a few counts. CDR3 in amino acids: CASSLAPAGVGNQPQHF. CDR3 bases: TGTGCCAGCAGCTTAGCGCCAGCTGGGGTCGGCAATCAGCCCCAGCATTTT. The rearrangement uses TRBV7-9 and TRBJ1-5, with no clear D. The ends were cut back, 0 bases at V and 2 bases at J, with 14 bases in the middle. Germline-derived CDR1 and CDR2 are SEHNR and FQNEAQ (reference sequence). The CDR3 sequence is 17 residues long.

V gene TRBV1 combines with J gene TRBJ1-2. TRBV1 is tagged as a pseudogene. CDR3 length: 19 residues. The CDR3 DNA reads TGCACCAGCAGCCAAGATCGAGGAGCCGACCTTCCGGGGTCCTATGGCTACACCTTC. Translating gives CTSSQDRGADLPGSYGYTF.

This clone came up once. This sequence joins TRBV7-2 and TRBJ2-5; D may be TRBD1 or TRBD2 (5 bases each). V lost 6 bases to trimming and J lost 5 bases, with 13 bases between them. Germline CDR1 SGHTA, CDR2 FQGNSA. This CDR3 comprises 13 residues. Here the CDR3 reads CASRSGQGETQYF. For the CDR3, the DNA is TGTGCCAGCAGATCGGGGCAGGGCGAGACCCAGTACTTC.

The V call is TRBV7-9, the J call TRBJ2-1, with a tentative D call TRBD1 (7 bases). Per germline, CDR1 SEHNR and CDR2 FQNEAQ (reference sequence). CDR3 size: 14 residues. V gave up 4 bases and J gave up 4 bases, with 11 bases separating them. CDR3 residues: CASSSGGSYNEQFF. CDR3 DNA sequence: TGTGCCAGCAGCTCAGGGGGGAGTTACAATGAGCAGTTCTTC.

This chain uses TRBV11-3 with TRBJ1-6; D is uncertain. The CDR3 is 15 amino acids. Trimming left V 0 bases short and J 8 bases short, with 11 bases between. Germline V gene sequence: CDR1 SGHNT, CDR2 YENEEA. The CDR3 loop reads CASSLDSWEDSPLHF. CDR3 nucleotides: TGTGCCAGCAGCTTAGACAGTTGGGAAGATTCACCCCTCCACTTT.

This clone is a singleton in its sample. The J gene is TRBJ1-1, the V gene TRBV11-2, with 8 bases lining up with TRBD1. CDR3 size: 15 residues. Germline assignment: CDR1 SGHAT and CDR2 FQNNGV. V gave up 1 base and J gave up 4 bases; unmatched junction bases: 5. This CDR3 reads CASSLGSTGGTEAFF. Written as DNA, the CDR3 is TGTGCCAGCAGCTTAGGGTCAACAGGGGGCACTGAAGCTTTCTTT. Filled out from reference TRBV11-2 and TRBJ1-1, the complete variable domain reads EAGVAQSPRYKIIEKRQSVAFWCNPISGHATLYWYQQILGQGPKLLIQFQNNGVVDDSQLPKDRFSAERLKGVDSTLKIQPAKLEDSAVYLCASSLGSTGGTEAFFGQGTRLTVV.

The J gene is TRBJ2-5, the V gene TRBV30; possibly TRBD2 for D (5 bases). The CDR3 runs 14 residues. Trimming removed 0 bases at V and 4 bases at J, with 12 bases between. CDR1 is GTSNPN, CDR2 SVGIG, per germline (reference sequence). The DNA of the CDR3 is TGTGCCTGGAGTGTAGTCCCCGCGGGAGAGACCCAGTACTTC. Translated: CAWSVVPAGETQYF.